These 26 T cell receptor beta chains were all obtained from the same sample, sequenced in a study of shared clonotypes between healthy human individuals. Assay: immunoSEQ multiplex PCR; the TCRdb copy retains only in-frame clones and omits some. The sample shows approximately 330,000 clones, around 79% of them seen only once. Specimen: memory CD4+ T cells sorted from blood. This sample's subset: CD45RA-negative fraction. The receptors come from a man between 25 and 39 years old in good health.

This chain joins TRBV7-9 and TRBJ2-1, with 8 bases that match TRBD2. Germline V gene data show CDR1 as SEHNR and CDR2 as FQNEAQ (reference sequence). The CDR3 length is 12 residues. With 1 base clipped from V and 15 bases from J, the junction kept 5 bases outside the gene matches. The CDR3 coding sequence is TGTGCCAGCAGCTTAGGTGCTAGCGGGCTGTTCTTC. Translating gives CASSLGASGLFF.

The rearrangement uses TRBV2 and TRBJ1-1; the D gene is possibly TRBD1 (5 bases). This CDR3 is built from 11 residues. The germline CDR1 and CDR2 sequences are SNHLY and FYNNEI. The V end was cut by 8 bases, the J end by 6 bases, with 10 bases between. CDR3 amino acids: CASQRGAEAFF. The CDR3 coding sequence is TGTGCCAGCCAGAGGGGTGCTGAAGCTTTCTTT.

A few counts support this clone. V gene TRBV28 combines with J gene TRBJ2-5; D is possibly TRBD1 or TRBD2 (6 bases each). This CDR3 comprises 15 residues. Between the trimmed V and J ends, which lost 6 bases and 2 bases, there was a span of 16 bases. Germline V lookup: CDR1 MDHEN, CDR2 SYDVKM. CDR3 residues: CASSTIKGGQETQYF. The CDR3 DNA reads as TGTGCCAGCAGCACGATCAAGGGGGGTCAAGAGACCCAGTACTTC.

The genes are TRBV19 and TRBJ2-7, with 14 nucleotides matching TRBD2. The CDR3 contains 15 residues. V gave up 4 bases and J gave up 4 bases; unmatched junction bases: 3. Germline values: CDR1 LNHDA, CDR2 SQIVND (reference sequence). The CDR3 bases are TGTGCCAGTAGTACCCGGACTAGCGGGAGGTACGAGCAGTACTTC. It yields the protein CASSTRTSGRYEQYF.

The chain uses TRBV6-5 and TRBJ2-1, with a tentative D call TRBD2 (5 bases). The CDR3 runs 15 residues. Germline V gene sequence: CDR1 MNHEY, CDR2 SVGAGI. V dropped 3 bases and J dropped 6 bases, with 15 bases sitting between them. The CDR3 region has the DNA TGTGCCAGCAGTTATTCGGAGTCGGGATCCAATGAGCAGTTCTTC. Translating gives CASSYSESGSNEQFF.

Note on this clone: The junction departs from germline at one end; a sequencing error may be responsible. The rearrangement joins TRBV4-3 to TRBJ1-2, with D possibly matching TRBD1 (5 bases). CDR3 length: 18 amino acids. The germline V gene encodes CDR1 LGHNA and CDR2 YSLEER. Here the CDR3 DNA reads TGCGCCAGCAGCAAAGAGGGGACCTACCTGGCTACCTCCTATGGCTACACCTTC. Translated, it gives CASSKEGTYLATSYGYTF.

This chain's CDR3 is CASSFDTGNQETQYF. The CDR3 coding sequence is TGTGCCAGCAGCTTCGATACCGGGAACCAAGAGACCCAGTACTTC. The chain couples TRBV7-8 to TRBJ2-5, with D possibly being TRBD2 (5 bases). The CDR3 covers 15 residues. CDR1 and CDR2 from the germline V gene are SGHVS and FQNEAQ. The ends were cut back, 3 bases at V and 0 bases at J, with 11 bases in the middle.

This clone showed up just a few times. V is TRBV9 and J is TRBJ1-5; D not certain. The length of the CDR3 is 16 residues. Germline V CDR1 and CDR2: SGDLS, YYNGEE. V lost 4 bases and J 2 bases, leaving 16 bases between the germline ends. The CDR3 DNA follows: TGTGCCAGCAGCCCATTTGAGGGAATGGGCAATCAGCCCCAGCATTTT. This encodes CASSPFEGMGNQPQHF.

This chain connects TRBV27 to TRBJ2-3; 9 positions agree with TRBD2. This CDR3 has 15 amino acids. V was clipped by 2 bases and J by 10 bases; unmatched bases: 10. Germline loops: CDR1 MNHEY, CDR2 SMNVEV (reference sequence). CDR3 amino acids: CASSLAGGPIGAQYF. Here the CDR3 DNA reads TGTGCCAGCAGTTTAGCGGGAGGGCCGATTGGAGCGCAGTATTTT.

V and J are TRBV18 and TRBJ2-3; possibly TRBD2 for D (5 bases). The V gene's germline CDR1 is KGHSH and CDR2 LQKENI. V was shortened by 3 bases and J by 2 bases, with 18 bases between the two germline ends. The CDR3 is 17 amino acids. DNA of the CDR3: TGTGCCAGCTCACCCGGCTCGCGGACTGCGATCACAGATACGCAGTATTTT. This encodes CASSPGSRTAITDTQYF.

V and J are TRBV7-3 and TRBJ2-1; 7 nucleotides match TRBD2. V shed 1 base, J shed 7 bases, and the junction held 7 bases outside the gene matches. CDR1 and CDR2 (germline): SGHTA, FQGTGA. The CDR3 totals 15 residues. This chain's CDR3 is CASSLSRGSGNEQFF. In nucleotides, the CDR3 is TGTGCCAGCAGCTTAAGCCGCGGGAGTGGTAATGAGCAGTTCTTC.

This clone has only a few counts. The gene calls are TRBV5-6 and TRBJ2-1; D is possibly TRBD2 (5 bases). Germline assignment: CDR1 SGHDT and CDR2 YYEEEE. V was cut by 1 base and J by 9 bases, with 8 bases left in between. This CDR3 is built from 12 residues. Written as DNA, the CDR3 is TGTGCCAGCAGCTTGTCCGGGATTGAGCAGTTCTTC. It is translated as CASSLSGIEQFF. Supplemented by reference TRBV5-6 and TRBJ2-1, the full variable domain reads DAGVTQSPTHLIKTRGQQVTLRCSPKSGHDTVSWYQQALGQGPQFIFQYYEEEERQRGNFPDRFSGHQFPNYSSELNVNALLLGDSALYLCASSLSGIEQFFGPGTRLTVL.

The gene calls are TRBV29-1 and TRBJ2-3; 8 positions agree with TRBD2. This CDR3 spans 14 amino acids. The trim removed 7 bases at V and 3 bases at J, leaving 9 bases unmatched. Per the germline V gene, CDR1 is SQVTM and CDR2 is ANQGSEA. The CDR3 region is CSARRGGLTDTQYF. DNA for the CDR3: TGCAGCGCCCGTCGGGGGGGACTAACAGATACGCAGTATTTT.

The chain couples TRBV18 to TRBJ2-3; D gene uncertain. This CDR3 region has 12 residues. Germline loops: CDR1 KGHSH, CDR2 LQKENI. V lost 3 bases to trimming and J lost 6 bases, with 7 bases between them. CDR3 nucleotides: TGTGCCAGCTCACCCGATCGTGATACGCAGTATTTT. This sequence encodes CASSPDRDTQYF.

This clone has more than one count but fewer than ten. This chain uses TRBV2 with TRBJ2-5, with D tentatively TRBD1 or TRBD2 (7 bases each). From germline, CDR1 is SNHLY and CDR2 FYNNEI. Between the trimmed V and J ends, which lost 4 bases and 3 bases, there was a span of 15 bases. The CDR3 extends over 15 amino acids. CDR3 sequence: CASSANRGGEETQYF. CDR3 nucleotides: TGTGCCAGCAGTGCAAACAGGGGAGGGGAAGAGACCCAGTACTTC.

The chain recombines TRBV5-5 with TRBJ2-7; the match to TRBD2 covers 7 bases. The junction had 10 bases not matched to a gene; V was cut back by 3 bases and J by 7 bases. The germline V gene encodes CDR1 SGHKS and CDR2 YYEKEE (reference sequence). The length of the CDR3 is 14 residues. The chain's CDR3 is CASSSPSGGGEQYF. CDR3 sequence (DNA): TGTGCCAGCAGCTCGCCTTCGGGAGGAGGGGAGCAGTACTTC.

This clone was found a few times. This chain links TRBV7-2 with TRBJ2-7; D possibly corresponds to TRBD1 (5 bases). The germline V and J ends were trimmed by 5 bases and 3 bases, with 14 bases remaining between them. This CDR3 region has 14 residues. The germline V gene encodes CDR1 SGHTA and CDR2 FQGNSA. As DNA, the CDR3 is TGTGCCAGCAGCCCCGGCCTAGGGGACTACGAGCAGTACTTC. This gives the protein CASSPGLGDYEQYF.

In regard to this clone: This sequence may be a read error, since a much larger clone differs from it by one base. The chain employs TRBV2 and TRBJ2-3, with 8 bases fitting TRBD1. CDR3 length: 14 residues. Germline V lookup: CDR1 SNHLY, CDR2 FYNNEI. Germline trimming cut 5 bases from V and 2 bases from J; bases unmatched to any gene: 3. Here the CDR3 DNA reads TGTGCCAGCAGTCGGGACAGGACCACAGATACGCAGTATTTT. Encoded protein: CASSRDRTTDTQYF.

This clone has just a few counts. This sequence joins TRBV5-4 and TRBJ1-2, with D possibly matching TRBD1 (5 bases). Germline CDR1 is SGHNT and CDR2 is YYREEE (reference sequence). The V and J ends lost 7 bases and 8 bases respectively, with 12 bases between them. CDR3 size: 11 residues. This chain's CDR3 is CASSFWGGYTF. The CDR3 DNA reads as TGTGCCAGCTCCTTTTGGGGGGGCTACACCTTC.

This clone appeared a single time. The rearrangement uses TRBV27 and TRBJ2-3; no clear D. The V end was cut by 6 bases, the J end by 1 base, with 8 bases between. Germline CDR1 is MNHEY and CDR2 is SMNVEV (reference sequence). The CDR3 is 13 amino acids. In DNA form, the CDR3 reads TGTGCCAGCAGACTGATCGGCACAGATACGCAGTATTTT. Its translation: CASRLIGTDTQYF.

CDR3 sequence reads: CASSLGASGSWETQYF. The CDR3 nucleotides read TGTGCCAGCAGCTTAGGAGCTAGCGGGAGTTGGGAGACCCAGTACTTC. This rearrangement joins TRBV7-6 to TRBJ2-5, with TRBD2 matching over 10 bases. The junction had 7 bases not matched to a gene; V was cut back by 1 base and J by 5 bases. Per the germline V gene, CDR1 is SGHVS and CDR2 is FNYEAQ. CDR3 length: 16 residues.

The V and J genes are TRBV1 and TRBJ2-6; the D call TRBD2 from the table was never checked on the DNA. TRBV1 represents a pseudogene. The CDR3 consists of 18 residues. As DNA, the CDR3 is TGCACCAGCAGCCAAGACCGCCTAGCGGGAGGTGGGGCCAACGTCCTGACTTTC. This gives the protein CTSSQDRLAGGGANVLTF.

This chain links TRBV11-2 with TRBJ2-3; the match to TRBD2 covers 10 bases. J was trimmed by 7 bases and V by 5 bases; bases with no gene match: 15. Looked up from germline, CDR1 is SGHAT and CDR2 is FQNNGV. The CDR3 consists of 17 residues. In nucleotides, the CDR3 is TGTGCCAGCAGCCCAGAGGGAGCTAGCGGGAGTATTTATACGCAGTATTTT. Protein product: CASSPEGASGSIYTQYF.

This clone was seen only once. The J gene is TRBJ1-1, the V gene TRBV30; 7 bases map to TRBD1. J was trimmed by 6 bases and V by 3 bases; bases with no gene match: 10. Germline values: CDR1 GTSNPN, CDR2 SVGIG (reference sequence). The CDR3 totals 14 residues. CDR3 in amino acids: CAWRGPGGYSEAFF. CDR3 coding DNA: TGTGCCTGGAGGGGTCCAGGGGGGTACTCTGAAGCTTTCTTT.

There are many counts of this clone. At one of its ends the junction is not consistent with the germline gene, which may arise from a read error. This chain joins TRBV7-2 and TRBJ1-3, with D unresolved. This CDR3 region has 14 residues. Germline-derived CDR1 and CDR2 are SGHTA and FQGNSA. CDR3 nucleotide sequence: TGTGCCAGCAGATTAGCGGGCAAAGAAAACACCATATATTTT. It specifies CASRLAGKENTIYF.

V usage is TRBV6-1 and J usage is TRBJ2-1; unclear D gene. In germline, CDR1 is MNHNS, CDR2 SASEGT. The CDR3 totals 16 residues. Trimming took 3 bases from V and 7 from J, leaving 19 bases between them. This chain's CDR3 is CASSEPIRQLTNEQFF. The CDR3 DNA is TGTGCCAGCAGTGAGCCGATCCGTCAGCTAACGAATGAGCAGTTCTTC.